One sample yielded the 29 T cell receptor beta chains listed below, sequenced in a study of shared clonotypes between healthy human individuals. Assay: immunoSEQ multiplex PCR; the TCRdb copy retains only in-frame clones and omits some. The sample lists about 1.5 million clones; approximately 98% were seen once. The specimen was naive CD4+ T cells sorted from blood. Subset reported: CD45RA+ positively selected. All receptors derive from a man aged 30 to 45 in good health.

The chain has TRBV4-1 and TRBJ2-7; D unclear. Germline V gene lookup returns CDR1 MGHRA and CDR2 YSYEKL. This CDR3 has 13 amino acids. The V end was cut by 0 bases, the J end by 3 bases, with 6 bases between. CDR3 sequence: CASSQDPHYEQYF. CDR3 bases: TGCGCCAGCAGCCAAGATCCCCACTACGAGCAGTACTTC.

Points on this clone: Additional DNA sequences in this sample encode the identical CDR3. The chain combines TRBV28 with TRBJ1-2; TRBD1 is a possible D gene (5 bases). V lost 2 bases and J 1 base, leaving 8 bases between the germline ends. Germline CDR1 reads MDHEN; CDR2 reads SYDVKM. The CDR3 covers 14 residues. The CDR3 region has the DNA TGTGCCAGCAGTTTAGGGCAGGGTAACTATGGCTACACCTTC. Translating gives CASSLGQGNYGYTF.

The chain recombines TRBV30 with TRBJ1-1; D not certain. Trimming pared 5 bases from V and 2 bases from J, leaving 6 bases between. The germline V gene has CDR1 GTSNPN and CDR2 SVGIG (reference sequence). The CDR3 is made up of 11 amino acids. The CDR3 DNA follows: TGTGCCTGGCGGAGTAACACTGAAGCTTTCTTT. Translated: CAWRSNTEAFF.

A single count supports this clone. The chain recombines TRBV2 with TRBJ2-7; TRBD1 aligns across 11 bases. The CDR3 extends over 13 amino acids. CDR1 is SNHLY, CDR2 FYNNEI, per germline. Germline trimming cut 8 bases from V and 3 bases from J; bases unmatched to any gene: 3. CDR3 bases: TGTGCCAGCGCCGGGACAGGGGGCTACGAGCAGTACTTC. It is translated as CASAGTGGYEQYF.

The chain employs TRBV30 and TRBJ2-7; 9 bases match TRBD1. The CDR3 length is 23 residues. The ends lost 8 bases at V and 0 bases at J; junction bases unmatched: 35. Germline V gives CDR1 GTSNPN, CDR2 SVGIG (reference sequence). The chain's CDR3 is CAQPGQGTSPLQVSQRSSYEQYF. The DNA for the CDR3 is TGTGCCCAACCGGGACAGGGCACTTCTCCCCTACAAGTGAGTCAAAGGAGCTCCTACGAGCAGTACTTC.

This chain connects TRBV5-1 to TRBJ2-1; TRBD1 aligns across 9 bases. This CDR3 contains 17 residues. Trimming at V came to 2 bases and at J to 6 bases, leaving 12 bases not matched to a gene. Germline lookup yields CDR1 SGHRS and CDR2 YFSETQ. The CDR3 region has the DNA TGCGCCAGCAGCTTATATCCCCGGGACAGGGCGGTCAATGAGCAGTTCTTC. Amino acid sequence: CASSLYPRDRAVNEQFF.

This sequence joins TRBV4-3 and TRBJ2-2, with TRBD1 matching 7 bases. The junction had 2 bases not matched to a gene; V was cut back by 6 bases and J by 1 base. The germline CDR1 and CDR2 sequences are LGHNA and YSLEER. This CDR3 spans 14 amino acids. The CDR3 DNA reads TGCGCCAGCAGACGACAGGGGAACACCGGGGAGCTGTTTTTT. Residues: CASRRQGNTGELFF.

The chain combines TRBV21-1 with TRBJ2-5; TRBD1, the table's D call, lacks a check against the DNA. TRBV21-1 is a recognized pseudogene. This CDR3 contains 14 residues. The CDR3 here is CASRGPPGIGTQYF. The CDR3 DNA is TGTGCCAGCAGAGGGCCCCCAGGGATCGGGACCCAGTACTTC.

The CDR3: CAISFGQGSSGANVLTF. The CDR3 coding sequence is TGTGCCATCAGTTTCGGACAGGGGAGCTCTGGGGCCAACGTCCTGACTTTC. V is TRBV10-3 and J is TRBJ2-6, with 9 bases that match TRBD1. V trimming: 5 bases; J trimming: 0 bases; junction bases outside the gene matches: 5. This CDR3 is built from 17 residues. Germline values: CDR1 ENHRY, CDR2 SYGVKD.

CDR3 sequence reads: CASSLGMLAGGGDEQFF. The CDR3 region has the DNA TGTGCCAGCAGCTTAGGGATGCTAGCGGGAGGAGGAGATGAGCAGTTCTTC. J is TRBJ2-1 and V is TRBV7-8; 11 nucleotides line up with TRBD2. Germline CDR1 reads SGHVS; CDR2 reads FQNEAQ. V lost 1 base and J lost 8; bases outside the gene matches: 10. The CDR3 is made up of 17 amino acids.

The chain couples TRBV5-6 to TRBJ2-7; no firm D call. Germline assignment: CDR1 SGHDT and CDR2 YYEEEE. This CDR3 contains 12 residues. The V and J ends lost 3 bases and 3 bases respectively, with 7 bases between them. CDR3: CASSYRVYEQYF. The CDR3 DNA is TGTGCCAGCAGCTATAGGGTCTACGAGCAGTACTTC.

The chain carries TRBV20-1 and TRBJ1-1; unclear D gene. Germline V gene sequence: CDR1 DFQATT, CDR2 SNEGSKA (reference sequence). The CDR3 runs to 11 residues. The V end was cut by 7 bases, the J end by 3 bases, with 9 bases between. The CDR3 nucleotides read TGCAGTGTTATCCGGGACACTGAAGCTTTCTTT. Translation: CSVIRDTEAFF.

J is TRBJ2-2 and V is TRBV25-1; D may match TRBD1 or TRBD2 (5 bases each). The CDR3 contains 17 residues. CDR1 and CDR2 (germline): MGHDK, SYGVNS. Trimming pared 2 bases from V and 1 base from J, leaving 14 bases between. CDR3 coding DNA: TGTGCCAGCAGTGAAGAGGGACCCGGGATGAACACCGGGGAGCTGTTTTTT. Protein sequence: CASSEEGPGMNTGELFF.

This chain uses TRBV10-1 with TRBJ2-1; D gene ambiguous. The CDR3 is 14 amino acids. The germline V gene encodes CDR1 WNHNN and CDR2 SYGVQD (reference sequence). Trimming shortened V by 2 bases and J by 6 bases, and 11 bases separated the two germline ends. The CDR3 DNA is TGCGCCAGCAGTGAGGGCCAGTGGGGCAATGAGCAGTTCTTC. Protein: CASSEGQWGNEQFF.

This clone was counted a single time. The CDR3 protein is CATSSSGFYNEQFF. The CDR3 DNA is TGTGCCACCAGCTCTTCGGGATTCTACAATGAGCAGTTCTTC. The rearrangement uses TRBV15 and TRBJ2-1; weak D call: TRBD2 (5 bases). Germline lookup yields CDR1 LNHNV and CDR2 YYDKDF (reference sequence). CDR3 length: 14 residues. V gave up 5 bases and J gave up 3 bases, with 11 bases separating them. The variable domain in full, with the rest retrieved from reference TRBV15 and TRBJ2-1, is DAMVIQNPRYQVTQFGKPVTLSCSQTLNHNVMYWYQQKSSQAPKLLFHYYDKDFNNEADTPDNFQSRRPNTSFCFLDIRSPGLGDTAMYLCATSSSGFYNEQFFGPGTRLTVL.

The V gene is TRBV20-1, the J gene TRBJ2-3; no firm D call. The CDR3 has 11 amino acids. V was pared by 5 bases and J by 4 bases, with 7 bases between. Germline V gene sequence: CDR1 DFQATT, CDR2 SNEGSKA (reference sequence). The CDR3 coding sequence is TGCAGTGCTTTGGTCGCAGATACGCAGTATTTT. Its translation: CSALVADTQYF.

V and J are TRBV7-2 and TRBJ2-5; D is possibly TRBD2 (5 bases). Germline CDR1 SGHTA, CDR2 FQGNSA. The ends were cut back, 5 bases at V and 5 bases at J, with 18 bases in the middle. This CDR3 comprises 15 residues. CDR3 DNA: TGTGCCAGCAGCCCGGACTTCCAGACACTGGAGACCCAGTACTTC. Translated: CASSPDFQTLETQYF.

Regarding this clone: This specimen includes other DNA sequences encoding the same CDR3. This chain uses TRBV7-7 with TRBJ2-5, with 7 nucleotides matching TRBD1. The J segment lost 5 bases and the V segment lost 6 bases, leaving 6 bases of the junction unmatched. This CDR3 has 13 amino acids. The V gene's germline CDR1 is SSHAT and CDR2 FNYEAQ (reference sequence). The CDR3 loop is CASSRTGLETQYF. CDR3 DNA: TGTGCCAGCAGTCGGACAGGCCTGGAGACCCAGTACTTC.

The chain couples TRBV11-1 to TRBJ2-3; D may match TRBD1 or TRBD2 (6 bases each). CDR1 is SGHAT, CDR2 FQDESV, per germline (reference sequence). Trimming took 1 base from V and 2 from J, leaving 7 bases between them. The CDR3 spans 14 residues. The CDR3 loop reads CASSLGGATDTQYF. In DNA form, the CDR3 reads TGTGCCAGCAGCTTAGGGGGGGCCACAGATACGCAGTATTTT.

CDR3 nucleotide sequence: TGCGCCAGCAGCTTGGTCACGAACTATGGCTACACCTTC. It specifies CASSLVTNYGYTF. The chain uses TRBV5-1 and TRBJ1-2; D gene ambiguous. V shed 0 bases and J shed 2 bases, with 5 bases lying between them. The V gene's germline CDR1 is SGHRS and CDR2 YFSETQ. The CDR3 covers 13 residues.

The gene calls are TRBV4-1 and TRBJ1-4; maybe TRBD1 (5 bases). CDR1 is MGHRA, CDR2 YSYEKL, per germline. The length of the CDR3 is 15 residues. V shed 1 base and J shed 10 bases, with 16 bases lying between them. CDR3 sequence reads: CASSQGARDHPKLFF. The CDR3 bases are TGCGCCAGCAGCCAAGGGGCCCGGGACCACCCAAAACTGTTTTTT.

The V call is TRBV11-3, the J call TRBJ2-7, with 7 bases lining up with TRBD1. V lost 3 bases, J lost 1 base, and 3 bases stayed unmatched. Germline V CDR1 and CDR2: SGHNT, YENEEA. The CDR3 covers 14 residues. For the CDR3, the DNA is TGTGCCAGCAGCTTGGGGGACAGTTCCTACGAGCAGTACTTC. The encoded protein is CASSLGDSSYEQYF.

With respect to this clone: The sample has other DNA sequences that encode this CDR3 too. The chain combines TRBV28 with TRBJ2-7, with a weak D call TRBD2 (7 bases). Per the germline V gene, CDR1 is MDHEN and CDR2 is SYDVKM. This CDR3 spans 13 amino acids. The ends were cut back, 3 bases at V and 2 bases at J, with 8 bases in the middle. CDR3 residues: CASSLGGPYEQYF. Here the CDR3 DNA reads TGTGCCAGCAGTTTGGGGGGGCCCTACGAGCAGTACTTC.

The chain joins TRBV6-6 to TRBJ1-5; D possibly corresponds to TRBD1 (5 bases). The CDR3 extends over 14 amino acids. Trimming pared 5 bases from V and 6 bases from J, leaving 14 bases between. Germline V gene lookup returns CDR1 MNHNY and CDR2 SVGAGI (reference sequence). CDR3 sequence (DNA): TGTGCCAGCAGTCACGAGGGTGGGGGTCAGCCCCAGCATTTT. Its protein product is CASSHEGGGQPQHF.

This clone was observed a single time. The rearrangement uses TRBV13 and TRBJ2-5, with a weak D call TRBD2 (5 bases). Germline V gene lookup returns CDR1 PRHDT and CDR2 FYEKMQ (reference sequence). CDR3 length: 15 residues. The V end was cut by 4 bases, the J end by 0 bases, with 12 bases between. CDR3 sequence: CASSSRSGNQETQYF. The CDR3 coding sequence is TGTGCCAGCAGCTCCCGGTCGGGAAACCAAGAGACCCAGTACTTC.

As concerns this clone: This sample also contains other DNA sequences that code for the same CDR3. V is TRBV7-2 and J is TRBJ1-5, with unresolved D. This CDR3 contains 14 residues. V was pared by 0 bases and J by 1 base, with 4 bases between. Looked up from germline, CDR1 is SGHTA and CDR2 is FQGNSA. The CDR3, as DNA: TGTGCCAGCAGCTTAGCGGTAAGCAATCAGCCCCAGCATTTT. Its protein is CASSLAVSNQPQHF.

The J gene is TRBJ1-2, the V gene TRBV30, with TRBD1 matching 7 bases. Germline V gene data show CDR1 as GTSNPN and CDR2 as SVGIG (reference sequence). This CDR3 has 18 residues. Trimming cost V 5 bases and J 1 base; bases outside gene matches: 19. In DNA, the CDR3 is TGTGCCTGGGCGCATGACCTACCTTCGGGACAGCGTAACTATGGCTACACCTTC. Protein sequence: CAWAHDLPSGQRNYGYTF.

A note on this clone: Relative to the germline gene, one junction end is altered; a read error may explain this. The rearrangement joins TRBV7-7 to TRBJ2-7; 7 bases match TRBD1. CDR3 length: 14 residues. Germline V gene lookup returns CDR1 SSHAT and CDR2 FNYEAQ (reference sequence). This CDR3 reads CASSRGQYPYEQYF. DNA for the CDR3: TGTGCTAGCAGCCGGGGACAGTACCCCTACGAGCAGTACTTC.

The chain couples TRBV5-1 to TRBJ1-2; D is unclear. CDR3 length equals 16 residues. In germline, CDR1 is SGHRS, CDR2 YFSETQ. V shed 4 bases and J shed 0 bases, with 16 bases lying between them. CDR3 loop: CASSPTGRPPNYGYTF. The DNA for the CDR3 is TGCGCCAGCAGCCCCACTGGGCGGCCACCTAACTATGGCTACACCTTC.